The rows below give T cell receptor beta chains drawn from one sample of a study of blood T cells in healthy people across ages. TCRdb recomputed calls from the 5' RACE reads with MiXCR, one row per CDR3 protein. The table lists some 790,000 distinct CDR3 sequences, under 35% of them singletons. Sequences were obtained from blood. These receptors all come from a woman aged 80 or older in good health. Each CDR3 is given with its conserved first and last residue. D genes are given only for firm matches. The size field is filled for only some rows; it gives once, few, many or a size class.

>-|many|TRBV6-5|TRBJ1-1
CASTQTQNTEAFF
TGTGCCAGCACCCAGACACAGAACACTGAAGCTTTCTTT
>-|many|TRBV10-3|TRBJ1-5
CAISESPASNQPQHF
TGTGCCATCAGTGAGTCCCCAGCTAGCAATCAGCCCCAGCATTTT
>-|many|TRBV12-3/TRBV12-4|TRBJ1-1
CASTPYQGAEAFF
TGTGCCAGCACTCCTTATCAGGGCGCTGAAGCTTTCTTT
>TRBD1|many|TRBV7-2|TRBJ2-6
CASSFGQGAPGANVLTF
TGTGCCAGCAGCTTCGGACAGGGGGCGCCCGGGGCCAACGTCCTGACTTTC
>-|-|TRBV20-1|TRBJ2-3
CSAPSRKGQDTQYF
TGCAGTGCCCCTTCTCGGAAGGGGCAAGATACGCAGTATTTT
>-|-|TRBV20-1|TRBJ2-5
CSARTGGGSETQYF
TGCAGTGCTAGGACCGGGGGTGGATCGGAGACCCAGTACTTC
>-|few|TRBV6-2/TRBV6-3|TRBJ1-5
CASSYDSAQHF
TGTGCCAGCAGTTATGACAGCGCCCAGCATTTT
>-|few|TRBV4-3|TRBJ1-3
CASSQGTAGNTIYF
TGCGCCAGCAGCCAAGGGACAGCTGGAAACACCATATATTTT
>-|few|TRBV28|TRBJ2-6
CAASRIAGANVLTF
TGTGCCGCGTCACGGATCGCTGGGGCCAACGTCCTGACTTTC
>-|-|TRBV7-2|TRBJ1-1
CASSARQNLNTEAFF
TGTGCCAGCAGCGCAAGACAGAACCTGAACACTGAAGCTTTCTTT
>-|many|TRBV6-1|TRBJ2-6
CASSEAPILGSGANVLTF
TGTGCCAGCAGTGAAGCTCCTATCCTTGGCTCTGGGGCCAACGTCCTGACTTTC
>TRBD1|-|TRBV12-3/TRBV12-4|TRBJ2-1
CASSLQTGGLSYNEQFF
TGTGCCAGCAGTTTACAGACAGGGGGCTTGTCCTACAATGAGCAGTTCTTC
>-|-|TRBV7-8|TRBJ2-2
CASSPQESGVGGELFF
TGTGCCAGCAGCCCACAAGAGTCAGGGGTGGGCGGGGAGCTGTTTTTT
>-|-|TRBV6-6|TRBJ2-1
CASSPSGWRGSYNEQFF
TGTGCCAGCAGTCCCTCGGGGTGGCGGGGCTCCTACAATGAGCAGTTCTTC
>-|-|TRBV5-1|TRBJ2-1
CASSLSARDYNEQFF
TGCGCCAGCAGCTTGTCGGCTAGAGACTACAATGAGCAGTTCTTC
>-|-|TRBV6-2/TRBV6-3|TRBJ1-1
CASSYNYLNTEAFF
TGTGCCAGCAGTTACAACTATCTGAACACTGAAGCTTTCTTT
>-|-|TRBV11-3|TRBJ1-4
CASSTKAFETAKEKLFF
TGTGCCAGCAGCACTAAGGCTTTCGAGACAGCCAAGGAAAAACTGTTTTTT
>TRBD1|few|TRBV2|TRBJ1-5
CASTSGTGSQPQHF
TGTGCCAGCACGTCCGGGACAGGGTCTCAGCCCCAGCATTTT
>-|-|TRBV30|TRBJ1-2
CAWSLHRGDYGYTF
TGTGCCTGGAGCCTGCATCGGGGGGACTATGGCTACACCTTC
>TRBD1|-|TRBV6-2/TRBV6-3|TRBJ2-2
CASSYSPYRGQTGELFF
TGTGCCAGCAGTTACTCCCCTTACAGGGGGCAAACCGGGGAGCTGTTTTTT
>TRBD1|few|TRBV6-5|TRBJ1-5
CASSVEGGLAQPQHF
TGTGCCAGCAGTGTAGAAGGGGGCTTGGCTCAGCCCCAGCATTTT
>TRBD1|many|TRBV24-1|TRBJ2-5
CATRGTGRGETQYF
TGTGCCACCCGCGGGACAGGGCGAGGAGAGACCCAGTACTTC
>TRBD1|few|TRBV6-1|TRBJ1-2
CASRATGTDYGYTF
TGTGCCAGCAGAGCTACCGGGACAGACTATGGCTACACCTTC
>TRBD1|many|TRBV12-3/TRBV12-4|TRBJ2-7
CASSPGQGGNYEQYF
TGTGCCAGCAGTCCGGGACAGGGGGGAAACTACGAGCAGTACTTC